Following are 4 T cell receptor beta chains from one sample sequenced in a study of blood T cell repertoires in COVID-19. Clones were read by immunoSEQ multiplex PCR, and TCRdb kept only the in-frame ones, dropping some. The sample lists approximately 210,000 clones; 80% to 85% were seen once. Sequencing was carried out using PBMCs or T cells enriched from blood (not recorded which). All receptors derive from a woman aged 45-59 years with acute COVID-19.

The CDR3 nucleotides are TGTGCCAGCAGTTTAGGCAAGGGAGCGGGCTACACCTTC. Its translation is CASSLGKGAGYTF. The V and J genes are TRBV12-3 or TRBV12-4 and TRBJ1-2; D not certain. Between the trimmed V and J ends, which lost 1 base and 8 bases, there was a span of 11 bases. The CDR3 length is 13 residues.

The V gene is TRBV3-1 (or the pseudogene TRBV3-2), the J gene TRBJ2-4; TRBD2 might be the D (6 bases). The V and J ends lost 0 bases and 4 bases respectively, with 13 bases between them. CDR3 length: 16 residues. Germline CDR1 reads LGHDT; CDR2 reads YNNKEL (reference sequence). The CDR3 spells CASSQESGRGKNIQYF. The CDR3 coding sequence is TGTGCCAGCAGCCAAGAAAGCGGACGGGGGAAAAACATTCAGTACTTC.

The chain is built from TRBV6-5 and TRBJ2-3, with 9 bases fitting TRBD1. CDR1 is MNHEY, CDR2 SVGAGI, per germline. There are 14 residues in the CDR3. V shed 6 bases, J shed 5 bases, and the junction held 6 bases outside the gene matches. The CDR3 DNA is TGTGCCAGCAGGGACCGACAGGGGGTAGATACGCAGTATTTT. Translating it yields CASRDRQGVDTQYF.

This rearrangement joins TRBV7-9 to TRBJ2-2; D gene ambiguous. The length of the CDR3 is 14 residues. Germline CDR1 reads SEHNR; CDR2 reads FQNEAQ (reference sequence). V lost 2 bases and J 7 bases, leaving 11 bases between the germline ends. The CDR3 protein is CASSLQLTHGELFF. DNA for the CDR3: TGTGCCAGCAGCTTACAGTTGACTCACGGGGAGCTGTTTTTT.